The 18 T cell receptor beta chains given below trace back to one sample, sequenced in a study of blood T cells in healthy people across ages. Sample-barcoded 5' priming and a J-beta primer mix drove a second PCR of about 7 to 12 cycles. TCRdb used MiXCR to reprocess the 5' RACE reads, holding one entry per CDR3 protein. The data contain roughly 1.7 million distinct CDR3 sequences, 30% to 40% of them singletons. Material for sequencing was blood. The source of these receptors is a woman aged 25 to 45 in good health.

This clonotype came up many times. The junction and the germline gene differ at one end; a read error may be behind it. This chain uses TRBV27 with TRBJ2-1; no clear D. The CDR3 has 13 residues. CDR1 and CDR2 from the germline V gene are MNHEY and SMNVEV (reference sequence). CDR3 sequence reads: CASSSPAYNEQFF. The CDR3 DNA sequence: TGTGCCAGTAGTTCACCGGCCTACAATGAGCAGTTCTTC.

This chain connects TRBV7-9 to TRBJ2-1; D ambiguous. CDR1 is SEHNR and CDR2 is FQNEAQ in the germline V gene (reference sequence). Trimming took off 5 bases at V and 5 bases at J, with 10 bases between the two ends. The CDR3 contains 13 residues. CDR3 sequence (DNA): TGTGCCAGCAGCCCAAACAGCGACAATGAGCAGTTCTTC. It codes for CASSPNSDNEQFF. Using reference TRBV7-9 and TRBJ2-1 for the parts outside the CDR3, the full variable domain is DTGVSQNPRHKITKRGQNVTFRCDPISEHNRLYWYRQTLGQGPEFLTYFQNEAQLEKSRLLSDRFSAERPKGSFSTLEIQRTEQGDSAMYLCASSPNSDNEQFFGPGTRLTVL.

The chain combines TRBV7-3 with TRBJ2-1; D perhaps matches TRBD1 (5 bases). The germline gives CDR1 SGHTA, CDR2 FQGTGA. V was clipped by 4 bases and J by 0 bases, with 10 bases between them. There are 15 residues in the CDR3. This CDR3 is CASSSRQSSYNEQFF. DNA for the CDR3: TGTGCCAGCAGCTCCCGACAGAGCTCCTACAATGAGCAGTTCTTC.

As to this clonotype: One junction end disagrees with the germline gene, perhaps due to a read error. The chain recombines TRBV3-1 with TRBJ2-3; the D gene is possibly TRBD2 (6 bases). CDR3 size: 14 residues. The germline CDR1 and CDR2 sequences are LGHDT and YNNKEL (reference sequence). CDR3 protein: CASSQGGWADMQYF. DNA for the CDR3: TGTGCCAGCAGCCAGGGGGGATGGGCAGATATGCAGTATTTT.

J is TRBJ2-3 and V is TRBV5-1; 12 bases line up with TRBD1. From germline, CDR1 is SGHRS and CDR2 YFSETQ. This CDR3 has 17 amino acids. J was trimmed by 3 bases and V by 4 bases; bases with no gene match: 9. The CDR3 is CASSRDRGRTLTDTQYF. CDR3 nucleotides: TGCGCCAGCAGCCGGGACAGGGGGCGTACATTGACAGATACGCAGTATTTT.

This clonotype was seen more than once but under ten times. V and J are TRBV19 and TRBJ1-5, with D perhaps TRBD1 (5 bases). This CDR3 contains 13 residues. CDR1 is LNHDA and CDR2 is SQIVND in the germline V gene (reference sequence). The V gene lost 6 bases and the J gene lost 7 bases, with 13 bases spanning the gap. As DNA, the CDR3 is TGTGCCAGTAGCGGGGACGCGGAGCAGCCCCAGCATTTT. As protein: CASSGDAEQPQHF.

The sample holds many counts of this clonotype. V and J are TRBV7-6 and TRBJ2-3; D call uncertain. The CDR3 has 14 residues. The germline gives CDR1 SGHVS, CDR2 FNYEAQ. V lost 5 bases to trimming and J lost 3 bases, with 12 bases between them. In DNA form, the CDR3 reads TGTGCCAGCAGCCGCCCTCTTAGTACAGATACGCAGTATTTT. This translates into CASSRPLSTDTQYF.

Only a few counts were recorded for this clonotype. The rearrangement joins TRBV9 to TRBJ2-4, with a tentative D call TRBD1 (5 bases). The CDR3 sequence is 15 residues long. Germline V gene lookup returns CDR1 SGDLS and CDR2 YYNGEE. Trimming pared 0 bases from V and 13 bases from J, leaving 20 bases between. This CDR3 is CASSVGQGPFSEQYF. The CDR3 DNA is TGTGCCAGCAGCGTAGGGCAGGGCCCCTTCTCTGAGCAGTACTTC.

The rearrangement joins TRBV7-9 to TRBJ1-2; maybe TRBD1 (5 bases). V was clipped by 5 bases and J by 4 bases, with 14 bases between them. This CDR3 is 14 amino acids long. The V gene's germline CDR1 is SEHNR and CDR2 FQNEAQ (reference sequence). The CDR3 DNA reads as TGTGCCAGCAGCCCGGGGACGCCTGGCTATGGCTACACCTTC. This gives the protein CASSPGTPGYGYTF. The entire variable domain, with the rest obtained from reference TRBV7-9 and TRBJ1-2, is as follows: DTGVSQNPRHKITKRGQNVTFRCDPISEHNRLYWYRQTLGQGPEFLTYFQNEAQLEKSRLLSDRFSAERPKGSFSTLEIQRTEQGDSAMYLCASSPGTPGYGYTFGSGTRLTVV.

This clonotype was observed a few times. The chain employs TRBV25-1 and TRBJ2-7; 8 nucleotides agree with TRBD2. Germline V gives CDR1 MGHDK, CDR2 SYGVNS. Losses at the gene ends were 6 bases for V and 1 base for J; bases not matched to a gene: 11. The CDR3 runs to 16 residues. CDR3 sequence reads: CASREGTRILSYEQYF. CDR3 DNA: TGTGCCAGCAGGGAGGGGACTAGGATTTTGTCCTACGAGCAGTACTTC.

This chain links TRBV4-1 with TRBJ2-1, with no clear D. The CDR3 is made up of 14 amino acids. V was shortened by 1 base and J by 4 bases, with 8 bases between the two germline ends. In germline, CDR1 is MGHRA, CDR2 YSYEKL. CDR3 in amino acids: CASSQAQGYNEQFF. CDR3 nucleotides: TGCGCCAGCAGCCAAGCTCAAGGGTACAATGAGCAGTTCTTC.

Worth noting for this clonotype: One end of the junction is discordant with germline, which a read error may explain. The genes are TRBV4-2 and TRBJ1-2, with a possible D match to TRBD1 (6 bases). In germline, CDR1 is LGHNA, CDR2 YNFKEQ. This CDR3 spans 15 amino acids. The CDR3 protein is CASSQERRGTYGCTF. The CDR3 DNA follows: TGTGCCAGCAGCCAAGAGAGGAGGGGGACCTACGGCTGCACCTTC.

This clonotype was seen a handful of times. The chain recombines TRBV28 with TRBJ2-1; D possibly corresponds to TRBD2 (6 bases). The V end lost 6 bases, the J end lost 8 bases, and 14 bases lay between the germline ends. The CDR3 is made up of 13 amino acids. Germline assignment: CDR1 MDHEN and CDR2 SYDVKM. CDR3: CASSPGLPHEQFF. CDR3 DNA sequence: TGTGCCAGCAGCCCGGGACTTCCCCATGAGCAGTTCTTC.

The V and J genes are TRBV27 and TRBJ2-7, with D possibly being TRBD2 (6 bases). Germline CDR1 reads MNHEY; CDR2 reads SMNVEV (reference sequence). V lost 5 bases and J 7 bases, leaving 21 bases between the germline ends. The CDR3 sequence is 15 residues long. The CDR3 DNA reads TGTGCCAGCAGTGACGTAGCGGTGCCTGGGTGGGAGCAGTACTTC. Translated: CASSDVAVPGWEQYF.

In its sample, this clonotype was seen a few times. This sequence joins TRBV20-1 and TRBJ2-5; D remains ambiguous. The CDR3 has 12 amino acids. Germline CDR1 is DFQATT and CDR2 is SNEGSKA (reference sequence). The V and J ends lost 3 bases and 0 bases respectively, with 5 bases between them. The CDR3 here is CSARAHQETQYF. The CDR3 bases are TGCAGTGCTAGGGCGCACCAAGAGACCCAGTACTTC.

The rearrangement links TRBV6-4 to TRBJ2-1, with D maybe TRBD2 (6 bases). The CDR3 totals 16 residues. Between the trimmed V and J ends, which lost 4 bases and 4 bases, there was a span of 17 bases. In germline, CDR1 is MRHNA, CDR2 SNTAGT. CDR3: CASSGLGGAIYNEQFF. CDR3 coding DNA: TGTGCCAGCAGTGGACTCGGCGGGGCGATATACAATGAGCAGTTCTTC.

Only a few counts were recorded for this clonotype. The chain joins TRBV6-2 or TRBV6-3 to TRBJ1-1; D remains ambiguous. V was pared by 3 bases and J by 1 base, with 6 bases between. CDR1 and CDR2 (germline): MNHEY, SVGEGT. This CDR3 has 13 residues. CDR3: CASSYPENTEAFF. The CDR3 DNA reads TGTGCCAGCAGTTATCCGGAGAACACTGAAGCTTTCTTT.

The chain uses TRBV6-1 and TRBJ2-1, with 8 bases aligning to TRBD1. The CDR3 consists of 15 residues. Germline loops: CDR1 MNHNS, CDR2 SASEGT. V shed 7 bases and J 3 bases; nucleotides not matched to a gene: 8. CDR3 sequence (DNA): TGTGCCAGCAAGCAAGGGACAGGAATCTACAATGAGCAGTTCTTC. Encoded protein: CASKQGTGIYNEQFF.